This is a list of T cell receptor beta chains from one sample in a study of cytomegalovirus exposure and HLA in healthy donors. Method: immunoSEQ multiplex PCR; TCRdb's copy keeps in-frame clones and lacks some. The data contain about 200,000 clones, around 70% of them singletons. Specimen: PBMCs. These receptors all come from a middle-aged man in good health and CMV-seropositive. The CDR3 runs from the conserved cysteine through the conserved F or W. D genes are given only for firm matches. Expanded clones are given a class, and other clones once, few, many or no size at all.

d_gene | abundance | j_gene | v_gene | CDR3nt | CDR3aa
NA | few | TRBJ1-2 | TRBV7-2 | TGTGCCAGCAGCAAAAAACAGGCTTATGGCTACACCTTC | CASSKKQAYGYTF
TRBD1 | NA | TRBJ2-1 | TRBV9 | TGTGCCAGCAGCGTAGTAGAGGGGGCAACCTACAATGAGCAGTTCTTC | CASSVVEGATYNEQFF
TRBD2 | NA | TRBJ2-1 | TRBV27 | TGTGCCAGCAGTCGCGGGGGGGCCTACAATGAGCAGTTCTTC | CASSRGGAYNEQFF
NA | NA | TRBJ2-7 | TRBV21-1 | TGTGCCAGCAGCTCCTCTCCGGGGGCGGGGGGTTCCTACGAGCAGTACTTC | CASSSSPGAGGSYEQYF
NA | NA | TRBJ2-7 | TRBV2 | TGTGCCACCCTGGACTCGGCAGGGGTCTCCTACGAGCAGTACTTC | CATLDSAGVSYEQYF
NA | once | TRBJ1-5 | TRBV7-8 | TGTGCCAGCAGCCTACTCCGGGATAGCAATCAGCCCCAGCATTTT | CASSLLRDSNQPQHF
TRBD1 | once | TRBJ2-3 | TRBV5-1 | TGCGCCAGCAGCCAATGGGACAGCCGCACAGATACGCAGTATTTT | CASSQWDSRTDTQYF
TRBD1 | NA | TRBJ2-1 | TRBV6-1 | TGTGCCAGCAGTGCGGACAGGGGCACCTACAATGAGCAGTTCTTC | CASSADRGTYNEQFF
TRBD1 | NA | TRBJ1-1 | TRBV9 | TGTGCCAGCAGCGGATCAAGGACAGGGGGGTACCTATCGGCCATGAACACTGAAGCTTTCTTT | CASSGSRTGGYLSAMNTEAFF
TRBD1 | few | TRBJ2-1 | TRBV4-1 | TGCGCCAGCAGCCAGGAGGACAGGGTGGAGGATGAGCAGTTCTTC | CASSQEDRVEDEQFF
TRBD2 | NA | TRBJ2-7 | TRBV27 | TGTGCCAGCAGTTTATCGGGGGCGGGACTAGTTATCTATAGGGAGCAGTACTTC | CASSLSGAGLVIYREQYF
TRBD1 | few | TRBJ2-1 | TRBV5-6 | TGTGCCAGCAGCTTGGAGGGGGCCAGGGAGCAGTTCTTC | CASSLEGAREQFF
TRBD2 | NA | TRBJ2-6 | TRBV28 | TGTGCCAGCAGTTTCGGGGGGGGCCTCTCTGGGGCCAACGTCCTGACTTTC | CASSFGGGLSGANVLTF
NA | NA | TRBJ2-1 | TRBV6-6 | TGTGCCAGCAGTTACCAGTACAATGAGCAGTTCTTC | CASSYQYNEQFF
NA | NA | TRBJ2-3 | TRBV28 | TGTGCCAGCAGACTCCGCCCTGCGGCCTACACAGATACGCAGTATTTT | CASRLRPAAYTDTQYF
TRBD1 | NA | TRBJ1-4 | TRBV2 | TGTGCCAGCAGGCAGGACAGGGGAAGTGAAAAACTGTTTTTT | CASRQDRGSEKLFF
TRBD1 | NA | TRBJ1-5 | TRBV18 | TGTGCCAGCTCCCCCGGACAGGGGGCTGAGCAGCCCCAGCATTTT | CASSPGQGAEQPQHF
TRBD1 | NA | TRBJ1-2 | TRBV7-9 | TGTGCCAGCAGCTCGCAGGGGGCCTTTAACTATGGCTACACCTTC | CASSSQGAFNYGYTF
NA | NA | TRBJ1-5 | TRBV4-1 | TGCGCCAGCAGCCAAGATGGGGCCCCCGAGTGGCCCCAGCATTTT | CASSQDGAPEWPQHF
TRBD1 | NA | TRBJ2-2 | TRBV5-1 | TGCGCCAGCAGCCCAGGGGGCGCGAACACCGGGGGGCTGTTTTTT | CASSPGGANTGGLFF
NA | NA | TRBJ1-1 | TRBV6-6 | TGTGCCAGCATCATAACAGGGAGCCGAGACACTGAAGCTTTCTTT | CASIITGSRDTEAFF
TRBD2 | NA | TRBJ2-2 | TRBV7-8 | TGTGCCAGCAGCTTAGGCGGGGGGAGCACCGGGGAGCTGTTTTTT | CASSLGGGSTGELFF
NA | NA | TRBJ2-2 | TRBV4-1 | TGCGCCAGCAGCCAGATGGTGCGAGACACCGGGGAGCTGTTTTTT | CASSQMVRDTGELFF
NA | NA | TRBJ1-5 | TRBV6-1 | TGTGCCAGCAGTGTGAGGGATGAGAATCAGCCCCAGCATTTT | CASSVRDENQPQHF
TRBD2 | NA | TRBJ2-7 | TRBV7-2 | TGTGCCAGCAGCGCCCGGGGGGGCCTCTCCTACGAGCAGTACTTC | CASSARGGLSYEQYF
TRBD2 | NA | TRBJ2-5 | TRBV2 | TGTGCCAGCATCGTGGGGCGGGGGGGCCGAGAAGAGACCCAGTACTTC | CASIVGRGGREETQYF
NA | NA | TRBJ1-2 | TRBV2 | TGTGCCAGCAGTGAAGACAGAGATAGGTATGGCTACACCTTC | CASSEDRDRYGYTF
NA | once | TRBJ1-6 | TRBV5-1 | TGCGCCAGCACCTCCGAGGGGGGGGGAAACTCACCCCTCCACTTT | CASTSEGGGNSPLHF
TRBD1 | NA | TRBJ2-3 | TRBV19 | TGTGCCAGTAGTTTCCGGGACAGCTCGACAAATTTCCCGATTTTTTTT | CASSFRDSSTNFPIFF
NA | NA | TRBJ2-7 | TRBV28 | NA | CASSFGPGGTYEQYF
NA | NA | TRBJ1-1 | TRBV28 | TGTGCCAGCAGTTTGCGGGGGCCCACTGAAGCTTTCTTT | CASSLRGPTEAFF
TRBD1 | NA | TRBJ1-2 | TRBV29-1 | TGCAGCGCCTCGACAGGGGGCGATGTTGGCTGGACCTTC | CSASTGGDVGWTF
NA | NA | TRBJ1-4 | TRBV5-1 | TGCGCCAGCAGCTTGGGGCAGGGGTCATTTAATGAAAAACTGTTTTTT | CASSLGQGSFNEKLFF
TRBD1 | NA | TRBJ1-1 | TRBV4-1 | TGCGCCAGCAACTTCGACAGGGCTGGTGAAGCTTTCTTT | CASNFDRAGEAFF
TRBD1 | NA | TRBJ2-2 | TRBV7-7 | TGTGCCAGCAGCCCCGGGACAGGAGTTACCGGGGAGCTGTTTTTT | CASSPGTGVTGELFF
NA | NA | TRBJ2-6 | TRBV10-3 | TGTGCCACGCGCCCGGGTTCTGGGGCCAACGTCCTGACTTTC | CATRPGSGANVLTF
NA | NA | TRBJ2-1 | TRBV5-4 | TGTGCCAGCAGTCGGGCTAGGGGTATCCCCTACAATGAGCAGTTCTTC | CASSRARGIPYNEQFF
TRBD2 | NA | TRBJ2-7 | TRBV11-2 | TGTGCCAGCAGCCCAAAGAGACTAGCGGGGAGGGACGAGCAGTACTTC | CASSPKRLAGRDEQYF
NA | NA | TRBJ1-6 | TRBV7-9 | TGTGCCAGCAGCTTAGTTCGGTTAAGCTCCTATAATTCACTCCTCCACTTT | CASSLVRLSSYNSLLHF
TRBD2 | NA | TRBJ2-3 | TRBV29-1 | TGCAGCGTTGGGGTTGCGGGGGGCTCAGATACGCAGTATTTT | CSVGVAGGSDTQYF
NA | once | TRBJ2-1 | TRBV4-2 | TGTGCCAGCAGCCAGTTCAGGACGGGGAATGAGCAGTTCTTC | CASSQFRTGNEQFF
NA | NA | TRBJ2-6 | TRBV18 | TGTGCCAGCTCACAGGACAGACACTCTGGGGCCAACGTCCTGACTTTC | CASSQDRHSGANVLTF
TRBD2 | NA | TRBJ2-5 | TRBV6-5 | TGTGCCAGCAGTTACGCCGGGGGGGCGGGGACCCAGTACTTC | CASSYAGGAGTQYF
NA | NA | TRBJ2-1 | TRBV25-1 | TGTGCCAGCAGGGGGGGCAGGGGGGTCCATGAGCAGTTCTTC | CASRGGRGVHEQFF
NA | NA | TRBJ2-7 | TRBV19 | TGTGCCAGTAGTATACCTCTCGAGCAGTACTTC | CASSIPLEQYF